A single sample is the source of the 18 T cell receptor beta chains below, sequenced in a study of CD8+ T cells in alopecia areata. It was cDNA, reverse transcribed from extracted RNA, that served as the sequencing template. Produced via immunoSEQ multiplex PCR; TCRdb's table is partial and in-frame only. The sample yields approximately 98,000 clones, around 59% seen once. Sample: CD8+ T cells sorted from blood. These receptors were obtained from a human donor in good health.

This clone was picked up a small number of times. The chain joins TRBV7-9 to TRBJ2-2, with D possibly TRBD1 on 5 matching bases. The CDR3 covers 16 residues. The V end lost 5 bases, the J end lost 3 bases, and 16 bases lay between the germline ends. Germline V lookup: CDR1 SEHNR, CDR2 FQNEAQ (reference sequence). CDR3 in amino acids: CASSHPLTGDTGELFF. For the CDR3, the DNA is TGTGCCAGCAGCCACCCACTTACAGGAGACACCGGGGAGCTGTTTTTT. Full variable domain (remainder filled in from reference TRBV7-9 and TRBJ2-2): DTGVSQNPRHKITKRGQNVTFRCDPISEHNRLYWYRQTLGQGPEFLTYFQNEAQLEKSRLLSDRFSAERPKGSFSTLEIQRTEQGDSAMYLCASSHPLTGDTGELFFGEGSRLTVL.

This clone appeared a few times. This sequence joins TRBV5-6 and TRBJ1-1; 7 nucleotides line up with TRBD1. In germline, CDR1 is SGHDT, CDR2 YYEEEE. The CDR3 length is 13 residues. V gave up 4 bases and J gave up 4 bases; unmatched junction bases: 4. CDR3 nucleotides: TGTGCCAGCAGCCCCGGGACAGTCACTGAAGCTTTCTTT. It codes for CASSPGTVTEAFF.

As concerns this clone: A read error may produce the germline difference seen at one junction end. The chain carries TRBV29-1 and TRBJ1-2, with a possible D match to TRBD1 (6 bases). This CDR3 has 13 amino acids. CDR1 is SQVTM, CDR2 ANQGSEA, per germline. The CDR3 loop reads CSAEHLQGDGYTF. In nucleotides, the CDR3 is TGCAGCGCTGAACATTTACAGGGTGACGGCTACACCTTC.

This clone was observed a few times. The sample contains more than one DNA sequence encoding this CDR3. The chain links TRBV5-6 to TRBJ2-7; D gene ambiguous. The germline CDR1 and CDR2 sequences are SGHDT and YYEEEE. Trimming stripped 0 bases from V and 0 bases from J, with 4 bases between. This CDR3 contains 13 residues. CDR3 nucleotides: TGTGCCAGCAGCTTGGGGAGCTCCTACGAGCAGTACTTC. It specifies CASSLGSSYEQYF. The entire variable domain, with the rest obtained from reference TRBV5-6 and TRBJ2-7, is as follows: DAGVTQSPTHLIKTRGQQVTLRCSPKSGHDTVSWYQQALGQGPQFIFQYYEEEERQRGNFPDRFSGHQFPNYSSELNVNALLLGDSALYLCASSLGSSYEQYFGPGTRLTVT.

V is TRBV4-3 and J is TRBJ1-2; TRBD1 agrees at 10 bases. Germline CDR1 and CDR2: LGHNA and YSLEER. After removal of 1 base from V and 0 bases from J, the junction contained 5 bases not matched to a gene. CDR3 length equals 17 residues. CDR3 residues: CASSQVGTGDTNYGYTF. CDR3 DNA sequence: TGCGCCAGCAGCCAAGTAGGGACAGGGGATACTAACTATGGCTACACCTTC.

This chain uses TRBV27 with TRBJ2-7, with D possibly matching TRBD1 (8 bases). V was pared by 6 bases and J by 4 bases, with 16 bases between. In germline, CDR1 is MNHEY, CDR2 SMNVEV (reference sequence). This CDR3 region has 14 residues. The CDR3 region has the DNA TGTGCCAGCAGCGAACAGGGGGGGGCGTACGAGCAGTACTTC. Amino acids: CASSEQGGAYEQYF.

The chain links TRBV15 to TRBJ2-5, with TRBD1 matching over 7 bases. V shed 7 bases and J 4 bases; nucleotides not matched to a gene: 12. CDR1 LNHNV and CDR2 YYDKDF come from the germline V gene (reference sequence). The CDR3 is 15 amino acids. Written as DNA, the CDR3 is TGTGCCACCACCGTGGGAAGGGGGCTTCGAGAGACCCAGTACTTC. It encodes CATTVGRGLRETQYF.

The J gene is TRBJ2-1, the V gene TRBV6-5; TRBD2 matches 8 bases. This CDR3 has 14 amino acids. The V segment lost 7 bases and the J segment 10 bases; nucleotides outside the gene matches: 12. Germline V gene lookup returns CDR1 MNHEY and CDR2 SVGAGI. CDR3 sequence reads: CASTQGLGASEQFF. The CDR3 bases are TGTGCCAGCACCCAGGGACTAGGGGCAAGCGAGCAGTTCTTC.

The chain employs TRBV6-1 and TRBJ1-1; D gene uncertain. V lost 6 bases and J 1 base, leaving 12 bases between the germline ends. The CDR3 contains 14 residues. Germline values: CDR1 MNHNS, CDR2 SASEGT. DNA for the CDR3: TGTGCCAGCAGCACCGGGTTTGAGAACACTGAAGCTTTCTTT. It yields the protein CASSTGFENTEAFF.

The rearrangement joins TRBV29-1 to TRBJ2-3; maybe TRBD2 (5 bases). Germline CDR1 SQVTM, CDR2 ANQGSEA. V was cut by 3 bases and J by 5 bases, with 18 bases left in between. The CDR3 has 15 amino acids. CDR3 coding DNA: TGCAGCGTTGAGAATAGCGCCGATCGAGGAGATACGCAGTATTTT. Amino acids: CSVENSADRGDTQYF.

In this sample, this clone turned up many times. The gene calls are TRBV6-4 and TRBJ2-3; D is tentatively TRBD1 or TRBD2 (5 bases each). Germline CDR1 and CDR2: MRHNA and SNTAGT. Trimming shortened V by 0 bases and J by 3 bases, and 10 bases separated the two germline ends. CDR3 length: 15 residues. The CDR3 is CASSDSGGSTDTQYF. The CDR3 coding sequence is TGTGCCAGCAGTGACTCTGGGGGATCGACAGATACGCAGTATTTT.

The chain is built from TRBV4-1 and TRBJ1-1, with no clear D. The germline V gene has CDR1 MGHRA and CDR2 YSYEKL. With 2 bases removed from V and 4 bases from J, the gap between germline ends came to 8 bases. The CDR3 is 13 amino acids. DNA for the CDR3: TGCGCCAGCAGCCAAATGCCGACCACTGAAGCTTTCTTT. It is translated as CASSQMPTTEAFF.

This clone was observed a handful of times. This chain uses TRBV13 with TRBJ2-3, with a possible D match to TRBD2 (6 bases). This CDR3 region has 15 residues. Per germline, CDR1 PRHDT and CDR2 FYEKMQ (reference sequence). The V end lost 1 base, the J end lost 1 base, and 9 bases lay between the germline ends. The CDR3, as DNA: TGTGCCAGCAGCTTAGAGGCGGGGCGCACAGATACGCAGTATTTT. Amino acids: CASSLEAGRTDTQYF.

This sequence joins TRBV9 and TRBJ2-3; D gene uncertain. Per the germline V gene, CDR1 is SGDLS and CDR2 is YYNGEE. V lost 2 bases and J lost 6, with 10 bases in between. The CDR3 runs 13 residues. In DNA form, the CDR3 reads TGTGCCAGCAGCGTGGTTTCTCAGGATACGCAGTATTTT. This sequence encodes CASSVVSQDTQYF.

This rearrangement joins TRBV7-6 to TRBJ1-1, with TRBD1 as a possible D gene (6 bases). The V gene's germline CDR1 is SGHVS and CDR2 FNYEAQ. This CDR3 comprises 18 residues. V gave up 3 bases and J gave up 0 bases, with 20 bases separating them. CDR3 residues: CASSFFRGGSTVNTEAFF. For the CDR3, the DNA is TGTGCCAGCAGCTTTTTCAGGGGCGGTAGTACCGTGAACACTGAAGCTTTCTTT.

The CDR3 spells CSVDGAVAENEYNEQFF. CDR3 coding DNA: TGCAGCGTTGATGGGGCCGTAGCGGAAAATGAATACAATGAGCAGTTCTTC. V is TRBV29-1 and J is TRBJ2-1; maybe TRBD2 (6 bases). The CDR3 covers 17 residues. V dropped 3 bases and J dropped 4 bases, with 22 bases sitting between them. Looked up from germline, CDR1 is SQVTM and CDR2 is ANQGSEA.

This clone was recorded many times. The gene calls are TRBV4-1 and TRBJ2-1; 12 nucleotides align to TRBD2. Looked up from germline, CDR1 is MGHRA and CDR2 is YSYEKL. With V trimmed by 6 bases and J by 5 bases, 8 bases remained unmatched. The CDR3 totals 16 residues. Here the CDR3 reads CASSQRLAGDHNEQFF. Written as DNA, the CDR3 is TGCGCCAGCAGTCAGAGACTAGCGGGGGACCACAATGAGCAGTTCTTC.

CDR3 sequence (DNA): TGTGCCACTTCACAGCCCTCCTATAATTCACCCCTCCACTTT. It specifies CATSQPSYNSPLHF. V gene TRBV19 combines with J gene TRBJ1-6; D unclear. The V and J ends lost 10 bases and 0 bases respectively, with 10 bases between them. This CDR3 region has 14 residues. Per the germline V gene, CDR1 is LNHDA and CDR2 is SQIVND (reference sequence).